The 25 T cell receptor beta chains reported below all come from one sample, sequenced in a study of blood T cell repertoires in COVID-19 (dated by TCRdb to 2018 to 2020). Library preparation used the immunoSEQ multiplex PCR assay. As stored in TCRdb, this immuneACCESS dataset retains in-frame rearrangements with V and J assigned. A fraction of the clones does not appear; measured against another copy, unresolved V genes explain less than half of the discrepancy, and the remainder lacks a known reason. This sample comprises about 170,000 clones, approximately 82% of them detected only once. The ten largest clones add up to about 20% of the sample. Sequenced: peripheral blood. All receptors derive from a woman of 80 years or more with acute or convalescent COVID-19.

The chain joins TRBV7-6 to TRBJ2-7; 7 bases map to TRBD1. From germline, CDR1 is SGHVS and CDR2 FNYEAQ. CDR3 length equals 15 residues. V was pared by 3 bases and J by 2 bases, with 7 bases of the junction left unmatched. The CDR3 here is CASSLGIGQAYEQYF. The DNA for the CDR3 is TGTGCCAGCAGCTTGGGGATTGGACAGGCCTACGAGCAGTACTTC.

The CDR3 spells CASSFGVGDLEKLFF. The CDR3 DNA is TGTGCCAGCAGCTTCGGGGTCGGGGATCTTGAAAAACTGTTTTTT. The chain carries TRBV11-2 and TRBJ1-4; D is ambiguous. The CDR3 contains 15 residues. The V gene lost 3 bases and the J gene lost 7 bases, with 15 bases spanning the gap. Per germline, CDR1 SGHAT and CDR2 FQNNGV.

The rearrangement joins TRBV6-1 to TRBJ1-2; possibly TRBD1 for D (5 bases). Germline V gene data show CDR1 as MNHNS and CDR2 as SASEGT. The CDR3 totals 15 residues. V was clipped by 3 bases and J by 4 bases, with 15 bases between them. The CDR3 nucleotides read TGTGCCAGCAGTGAGAACAGGCGGCCTCTCTATGGCTACACCTTC. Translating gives CASSENRRPLYGYTF.

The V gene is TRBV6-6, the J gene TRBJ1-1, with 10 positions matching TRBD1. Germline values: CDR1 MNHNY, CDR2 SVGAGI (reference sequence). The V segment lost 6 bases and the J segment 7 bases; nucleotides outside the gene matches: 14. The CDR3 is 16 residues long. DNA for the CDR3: TGTGCCAGCAGCGATAAAGCGGGACAGGGGAAAAATGAAGCTTTCTTT. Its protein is CASSDKAGQGKNEAFF.

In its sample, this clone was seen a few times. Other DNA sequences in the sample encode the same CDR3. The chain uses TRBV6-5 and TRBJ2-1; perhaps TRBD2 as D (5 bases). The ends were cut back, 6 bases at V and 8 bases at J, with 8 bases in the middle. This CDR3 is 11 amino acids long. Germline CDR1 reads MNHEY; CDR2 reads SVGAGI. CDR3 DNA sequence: TGTGCCAGCAGCACGAGGGATGAGCAGTTCTTC. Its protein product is CASSTRDEQFF.

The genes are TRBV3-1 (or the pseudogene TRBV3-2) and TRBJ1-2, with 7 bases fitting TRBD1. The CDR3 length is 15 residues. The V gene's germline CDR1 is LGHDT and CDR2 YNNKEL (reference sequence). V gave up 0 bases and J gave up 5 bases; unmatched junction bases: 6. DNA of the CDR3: TGTGCCAGCAGCCAAGATGAGGGACAGTCATATGGCTACACCTTC. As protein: CASSQDEGQSYGYTF.

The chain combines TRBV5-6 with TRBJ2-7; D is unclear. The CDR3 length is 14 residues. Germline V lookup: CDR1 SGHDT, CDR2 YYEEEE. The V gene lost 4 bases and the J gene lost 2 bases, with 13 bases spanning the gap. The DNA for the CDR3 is TGTGCCAGCAGCCTGGACGGAGTTACCTACGAGCAGTACTTC. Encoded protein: CASSLDGVTYEQYF. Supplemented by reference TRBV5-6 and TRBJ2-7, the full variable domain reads DAGVTQSPTHLIKTRGQQVTLRCSPKSGHDTVSWYQQALGQGPQFIFQYYEEEERQRGNFPDRFSGHQFPNYSSELNVNALLLGDSALYLCASSLDGVTYEQYFGPGTRLTVT.

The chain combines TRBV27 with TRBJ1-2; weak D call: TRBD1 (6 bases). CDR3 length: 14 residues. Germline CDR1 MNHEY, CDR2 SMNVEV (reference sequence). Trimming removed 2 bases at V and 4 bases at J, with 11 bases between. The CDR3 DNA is TGTGCCAGCAGTTTACAGGGGAGCGGCTATGGCTACACCTTC. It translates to CASSLQGSGYGYTF.

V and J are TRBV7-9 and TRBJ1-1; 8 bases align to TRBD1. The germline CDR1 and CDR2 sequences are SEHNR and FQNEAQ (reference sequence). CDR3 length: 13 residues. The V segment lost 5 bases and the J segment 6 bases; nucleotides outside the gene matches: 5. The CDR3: CASSRQGAAEAFF. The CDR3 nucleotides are TGTGCCAGCAGCCGTCAGGGGGCAGCTGAAGCTTTCTTT.

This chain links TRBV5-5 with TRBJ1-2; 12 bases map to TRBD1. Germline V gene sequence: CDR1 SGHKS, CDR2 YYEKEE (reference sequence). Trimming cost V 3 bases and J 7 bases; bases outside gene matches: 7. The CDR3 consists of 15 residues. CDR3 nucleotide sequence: TGTGCCAGCAGCTCCGGCGGGACAGGGGGCCCTGGCTACACCTTC. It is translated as CASSSGGTGGPGYTF.

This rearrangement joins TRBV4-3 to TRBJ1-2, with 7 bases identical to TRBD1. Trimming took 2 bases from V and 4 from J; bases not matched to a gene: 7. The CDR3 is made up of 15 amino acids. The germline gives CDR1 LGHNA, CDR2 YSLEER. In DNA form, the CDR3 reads TGCGCCAGCAGCCAAAGCTCCGGGACAGTCTATGGCTACACCTTC. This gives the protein CASSQSSGTVYGYTF.

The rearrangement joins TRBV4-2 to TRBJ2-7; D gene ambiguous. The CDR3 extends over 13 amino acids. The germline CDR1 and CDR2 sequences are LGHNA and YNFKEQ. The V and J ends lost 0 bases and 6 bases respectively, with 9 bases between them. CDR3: CASSQESGREQYF. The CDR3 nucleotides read TGTGCCAGCAGCCAAGAGTCTGGGCGCGAGCAGTACTTC.

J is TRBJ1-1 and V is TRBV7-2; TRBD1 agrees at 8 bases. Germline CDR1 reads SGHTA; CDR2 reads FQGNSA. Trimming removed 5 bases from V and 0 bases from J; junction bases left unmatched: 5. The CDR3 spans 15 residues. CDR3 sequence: CASSPRTGMNTEAFF. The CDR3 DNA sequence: TGTGCCAGCAGCCCTCGGACAGGGATGAACACTGAAGCTTTCTTT.

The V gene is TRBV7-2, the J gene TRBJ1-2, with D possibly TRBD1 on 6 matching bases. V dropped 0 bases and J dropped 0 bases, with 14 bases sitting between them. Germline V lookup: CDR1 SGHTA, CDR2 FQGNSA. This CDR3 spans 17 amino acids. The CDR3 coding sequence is TGTGCCAGCAGCTTAGCCTCCGGGACAAGATCTAACTATGGCTACACCTTC. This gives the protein CASSLASGTRSNYGYTF.

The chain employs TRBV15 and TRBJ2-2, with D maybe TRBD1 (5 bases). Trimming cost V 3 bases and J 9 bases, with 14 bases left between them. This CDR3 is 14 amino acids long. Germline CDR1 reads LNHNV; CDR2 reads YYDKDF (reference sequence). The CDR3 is CATSSASGARELFF. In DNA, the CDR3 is TGTGCCACCAGCAGCGCAAGTGGGGCCCGGGAGCTGTTTTTT.

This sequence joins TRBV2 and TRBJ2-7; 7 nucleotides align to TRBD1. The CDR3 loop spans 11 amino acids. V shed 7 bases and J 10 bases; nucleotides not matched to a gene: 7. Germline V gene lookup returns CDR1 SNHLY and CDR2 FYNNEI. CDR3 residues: CASIGRQGQYF. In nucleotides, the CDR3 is TGTGCCAGCATCGGTCGACAGGGTCAGTACTTC.

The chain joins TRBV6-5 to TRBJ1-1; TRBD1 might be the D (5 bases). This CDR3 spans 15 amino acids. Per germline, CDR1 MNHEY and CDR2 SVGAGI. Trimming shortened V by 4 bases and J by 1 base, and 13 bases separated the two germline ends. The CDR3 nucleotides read TGTGCCAGCAGTTCCCCAGGGATGGCGAACACTGAAGCTTTCTTT. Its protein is CASSSPGMANTEAFF.

The CDR3: CASSPRGQGALNTGELFF. CDR3 sequence (DNA): TGTGCCAGTAGTCCCCGGGGACAGGGGGCCTTGAACACCGGGGAGCTGTTTTTT. This rearrangement joins TRBV19 to TRBJ2-2; TRBD1 aligns across 12 bases. Unmatched junction bases numbered 8, after V lost 5 bases and J lost 1 base. There are 18 residues in the CDR3. Germline CDR1 reads LNHDA; CDR2 reads SQIVND (reference sequence).

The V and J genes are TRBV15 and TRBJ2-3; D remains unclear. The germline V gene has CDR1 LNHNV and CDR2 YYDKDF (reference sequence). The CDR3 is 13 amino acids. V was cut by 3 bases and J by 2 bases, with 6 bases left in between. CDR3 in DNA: TGTGCCACCAGCAGCCAGGTCACAGATACGCAGTATTTT. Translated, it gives CATSSQVTDTQYF.

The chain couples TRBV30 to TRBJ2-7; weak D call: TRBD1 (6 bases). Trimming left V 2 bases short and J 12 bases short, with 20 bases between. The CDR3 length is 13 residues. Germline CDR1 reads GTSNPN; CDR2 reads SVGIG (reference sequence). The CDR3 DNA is TGTGCCTGGAGTTGGGGGTCCGGGCCGGACAGGTACTTC. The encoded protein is CAWSWGSGPDRYF.

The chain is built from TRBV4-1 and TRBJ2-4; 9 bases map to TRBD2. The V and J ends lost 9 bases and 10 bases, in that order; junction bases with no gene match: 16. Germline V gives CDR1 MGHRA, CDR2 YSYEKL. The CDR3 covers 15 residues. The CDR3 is CASSGTSPVRNIQYF. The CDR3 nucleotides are TGCGCCAGTAGCGGGACTAGCCCGGTTCGGAATATTCAGTACTTC.

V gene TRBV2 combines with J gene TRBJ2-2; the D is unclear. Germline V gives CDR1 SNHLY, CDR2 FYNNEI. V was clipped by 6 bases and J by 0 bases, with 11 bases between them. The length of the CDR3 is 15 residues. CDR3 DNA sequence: TGTGCCAGCAGACTTGACTTATCGAACACCGGGGAGCTGTTTTTT. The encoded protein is CASRLDLSNTGELFF.

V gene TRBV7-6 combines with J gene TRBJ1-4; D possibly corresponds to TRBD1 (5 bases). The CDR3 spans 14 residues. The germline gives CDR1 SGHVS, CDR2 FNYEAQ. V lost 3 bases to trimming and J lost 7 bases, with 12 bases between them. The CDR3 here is CASSFGGVGEKLFF. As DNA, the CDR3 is TGTGCCAGCAGCTTCGGGGGGGTCGGTGAAAAACTGTTTTTT.

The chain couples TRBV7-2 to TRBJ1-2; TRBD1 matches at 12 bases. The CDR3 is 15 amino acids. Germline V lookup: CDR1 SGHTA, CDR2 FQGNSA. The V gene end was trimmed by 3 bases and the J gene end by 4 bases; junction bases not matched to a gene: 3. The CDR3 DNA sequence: TGTGCCAGCAGCTTCGGGACAGGGGGCGTCTATGGCTACACCTTC. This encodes CASSFGTGGVYGYTF. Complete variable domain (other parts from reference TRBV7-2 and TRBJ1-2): GAGVSQSPSNKVTEKGKDVELRCDPISGHTALYWYRQSLGQGLEFLIYFQGNSAPDKSGLPSDRFSAERTGGSVSTLTIQRTQQEDSAVYLCASSFGTGGVYGYTFGSGTRLTVV.

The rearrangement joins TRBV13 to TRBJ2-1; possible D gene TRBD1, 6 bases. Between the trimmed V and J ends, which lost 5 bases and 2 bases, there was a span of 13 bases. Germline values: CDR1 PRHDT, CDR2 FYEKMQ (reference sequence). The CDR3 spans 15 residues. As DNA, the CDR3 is TGTGCCAGCAGCCCTGTAGGGGGTACCTACAATGAGCAGTTCTTC. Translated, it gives CASSPVGGTYNEQFF.